This passage covers 8 T cell receptor beta chains from one sample sequenced in a study of blood T cell repertoires in COVID-19. TCRdb's table, derived via immunoSEQ multiplex PCR, lists solely in-frame clones and lacks some. The sample includes fewer than 180,000 clones, approximately 86% seen only once; the top ten take 3.5% to 5%. Sequenced material: peripheral blood. Receptors were obtained from a woman aged 55-69 years with active or convalescent COVID-19.

The chain joins TRBV11-2 to TRBJ2-5, with 10 bases identical to TRBD1. Trimming at V came to 4 bases and at J to 4 bases, leaving 0 bases not matched to a gene. The CDR3 runs to 13 residues. The germline CDR1 and CDR2 sequences are SGHAT and FQNNGV. CDR3 sequence reads: CASSWTGGETQYF. The CDR3 DNA reads as TGTGCCAGCAGCTGGACAGGGGGAGAGACCCAGTACTTC.

This chain connects TRBV7-6 to TRBJ1-2; D is unclear. Trimming shortened V by 1 base and J by 7 bases, and 22 bases separated the two germline ends. CDR1 is SGHVS, CDR2 FNYEAQ, per germline. The CDR3 is 17 residues long. CDR3 DNA: TGTGCCAGCAGCTTAGGGGGAGTTTGGCACAGCGACACTGGCTACACCTTC. Translating gives CASSLGGVWHSDTGYTF. Complete variable domain (other parts from reference TRBV7-6 and TRBJ1-2): GAGVSQSPRYKVTKRGQDVALRCDPISGHVSLYWYRQALGQGPEFLTYFNYEAQQDKSGLPNDRFSAERPEGSISTLTIQRTEQRDSAMYRCASSLGGVWHSDTGYTFGSGTRLTVV.

The chain has TRBV4-3 and TRBJ1-2; the D gene is possibly TRBD1 (5 bases). Germline V CDR1 and CDR2: LGHNA, YSLEER. The CDR3 totals 16 residues. The V gene lost 0 bases and the J gene lost 3 bases, with 14 bases spanning the gap. CDR3 loop: CASSQDWGRADYGYTF. Here the CDR3 DNA reads TGCGCCAGCAGCCAAGATTGGGGCAGGGCGGACTATGGCTACACCTTC.

The CDR3 bases are TGCGCCAGCAGCCAAAACCCAAGCCGCTGGGCCACGTCCTACGAGCAGTACTTC. Translation gives CASSQNPSRWATSYEQYF. The gene calls are TRBV4-1 and TRBJ2-7; no clear D. Germline V gene data show CDR1 as MGHRA and CDR2 as YSYEKL. This CDR3 is 18 amino acids long. Trimming shortened V by 2 bases and J by 1 base, and 21 bases separated the two germline ends.

A few counts support this clone. The rearrangement joins TRBV19 to TRBJ2-3, with 7 bases matching TRBD2. V gave up 7 bases and J gave up 8 bases; unmatched junction bases: 12. The CDR3 has 14 residues. In germline, CDR1 is LNHDA, CDR2 SQIVND (reference sequence). The CDR3, as DNA: TGTGCCAGTATGGAGGGCGGGGGAGGAGTTACGCAGTATTTT. The encoded protein is CASMEGGGGVTQYF.

This chain joins TRBV4-3 and TRBJ1-4; a possible D gene is TRBD1 (5 bases). CDR1 and CDR2 from the germline V gene are LGHNA and YSLEER. The V and J ends lost 0 bases and 8 bases respectively, with 16 bases between them. The length of the CDR3 is 16 residues. The DNA for the CDR3 is TGCGCCAGCAGCCAAGATCTGGCAGGGCCTGAGGAAAAACTGTTTTTT. Its translation: CASSQDLAGPEEKLFF.

This clone was seen only a few times. The chain recombines TRBV10-3 with TRBJ2-5, with D possibly matching TRBD1 (6 bases). CDR1 ENHRY and CDR2 SYGVKD come from the germline V gene. The V end lost 6 bases, the J end lost 2 bases, and 10 bases lay between the germline ends. The CDR3 extends over 13 amino acids. The CDR3 DNA sequence: TGTGCCATCAGCCCTACAGGGCAAGAGACCCAGTACTTC. This gives the protein CAISPTGQETQYF.

The V and J genes are TRBV7-2 and TRBJ1-2; 9 positions match TRBD1. CDR3 length: 15 amino acids. The V segment lost 5 bases and the J segment 3 bases; nucleotides outside the gene matches: 7. The germline V gene has CDR1 SGHTA and CDR2 FQGNSA. CDR3 DNA: TGTGCCAGCAGCCCGGGACAGGGTGTACACTATGGCTACACCTTC. It translates to CASSPGQGVHYGYTF.